This is a list of T cell receptor beta chains from one sample in a study of blood T cell repertoires in COVID-19. The protocol was immunoSEQ multiplex PCR, while the TCRdb copy is restricted to in-frame clones and leaves out a portion. The table shows 400,000 to 550,000 clones, with approximately 90% occurring only once. The material sequenced was peripheral blood. Every receptor here comes from a woman aged 30 to 39 with acute or convalescent COVID-19. Both conserved end residues are part of each CDR3. D genes are given only for firm matches.

d_call	v_call	j_call	cdr3_aa
-	TRBV2	TRBJ1-2	CASSDSGGIGYGYTF
-	TRBV9	TRBJ1-1	CASSVGQANTEAFF
TRBD2	TRBV7-9	TRBJ2-3	CASSLGLAGDTQYF
-	TRBV7-9	TRBJ2-7	CASSPGGDGAKQYF
TRBD2	TRBV15	TRBJ2-1	CATSRARLAGGWKQFF
-	TRBV19	TRBJ2-7	CASSIDRDTGAYEQYF
-	TRBV28	TRBJ1-3	CASRSSPSVSGNTIYF
TRBD2	TRBV3-1/TRBV3-2	TRBJ2-2	CASSQVGRVPGELFF
-	TRBV19	TRBJ2-2	CASNPRGGGRNTGELFF
TRBD2	TRBV11-2	TRBJ2-5	CASSLDLLGLEETQYF
TRBD1	TRBV29-1	TRBJ1-5	CSVPGTGFGQPQHF
TRBD1	TRBV6-4	TRBJ1-2	CASRGGAGGYTF
-	TRBV28	TRBJ2-3	CAIQRAGSPGTQYF
TRBD1	TRBV27	TRBJ1-1	CASSLIGGRGQDTEAFF
-	TRBV19	TRBJ1-5	CASSIVGASNQPQHF
-	TRBV21-1	TRBJ2-2	CASSKAWTSGGRATGELFF
-	TRBV10-3	TRBJ1-2	CAISEGAANYGYTF